Sequencing of this T cell receptor (beta chain) was carried out in a study of blood T cell repertoires in COVID-19. TCRdb's copy holds only in-frame clones and misses some; the assay was immunoSEQ multiplex PCR. This sample carries about 160,000 clones, 87% of them seen once, and the ten largest clones take 3% to 4.5%. After removal of 1 base from V and 6 bases from J, the junction contained 3 bases not matched to a gene. The CDR3 extends over 15 amino acids. CDR1 LGHNA and CDR2 YSLEER come from the germline V gene. The chain couples TRBV4-3 to TRBJ1-5, with 10 positions matching TRBD1. The sequencing input was peripheral blood. The sequence derives from an older woman who had recovered from COVID-19. CDR3 DNA: TGCGCCAGCAGCCAAGCCCGGACAGGGGGTCAGCCCCAGCATTTT. Amino acids: CASSQARTGGQPQHF.